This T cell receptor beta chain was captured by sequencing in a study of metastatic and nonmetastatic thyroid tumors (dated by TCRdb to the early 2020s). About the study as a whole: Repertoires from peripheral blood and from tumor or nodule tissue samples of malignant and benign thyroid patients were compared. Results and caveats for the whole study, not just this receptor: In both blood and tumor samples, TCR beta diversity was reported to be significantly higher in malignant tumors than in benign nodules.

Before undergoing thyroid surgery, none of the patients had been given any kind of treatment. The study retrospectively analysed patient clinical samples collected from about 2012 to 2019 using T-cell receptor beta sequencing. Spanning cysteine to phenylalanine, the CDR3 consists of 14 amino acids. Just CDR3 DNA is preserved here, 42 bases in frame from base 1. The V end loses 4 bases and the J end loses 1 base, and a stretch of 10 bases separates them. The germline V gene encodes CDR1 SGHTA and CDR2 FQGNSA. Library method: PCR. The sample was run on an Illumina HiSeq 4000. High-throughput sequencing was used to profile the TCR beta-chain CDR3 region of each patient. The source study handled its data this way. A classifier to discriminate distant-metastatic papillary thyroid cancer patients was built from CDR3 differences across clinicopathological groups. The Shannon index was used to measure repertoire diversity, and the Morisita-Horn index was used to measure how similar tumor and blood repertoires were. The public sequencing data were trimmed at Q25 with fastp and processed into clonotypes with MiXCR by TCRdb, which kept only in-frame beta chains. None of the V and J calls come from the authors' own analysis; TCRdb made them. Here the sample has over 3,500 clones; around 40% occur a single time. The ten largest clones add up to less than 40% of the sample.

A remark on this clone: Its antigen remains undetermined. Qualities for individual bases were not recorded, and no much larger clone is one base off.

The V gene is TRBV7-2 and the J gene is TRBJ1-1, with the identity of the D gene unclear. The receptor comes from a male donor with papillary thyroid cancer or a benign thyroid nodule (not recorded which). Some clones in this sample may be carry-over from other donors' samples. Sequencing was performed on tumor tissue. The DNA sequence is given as TGTGCCAGCAGCTGGCAGGTCAGGAACACTGAAGCTTTCTTT. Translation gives CASSWQVRNTEAFF.